The rows below give T cell receptor beta chains drawn from one sample of a study of T cell repertoires in cytomegalovirus infection. In TCRdb, the reads were re-called with MiXCR into one record per CDR3 protein. The data contain 450,000 to 600,000 distinct CDR3 sequences, around a third of them singletons. Which antigens these TCRs recognize remains unknown. This specimen was cultured PBMCs, taken from culture after CMV antigen stimulation. All receptors come from a human donor in good health (CMV status not recorded). Some clones in this sample may be carry-over from other donors' samples. The CDR3 runs from the conserved cysteine through the conserved F or W. Fields, in order: V gene, J gene, D gene, clone size, CDR3 DNA, CDR3 protein. A D gene is named only where the DNA matches it firmly. Expanded clones are given a class, and other clones once, few, many or no size at all.

V: TRBV30; J: TRBJ2-7; D: .; size: once; DNA: TGTGCCTGGAGTATTTTGACATTCGAGCAGTACTTC; CDR3: CAWSILTFEQYF
V: TRBV30; J: TRBJ2-3; D: TRBD2; size: .; DNA: TGTGCCTGGAGCCCCGCCCTAGCGGGAGCCCTCGGGGATACGCAGTATTTT; CDR3: CAWSPALAGALGDTQYF
V: TRBV7-2; J: TRBJ2-5; D: .; size: many; DNA: TGTGCCAGCAGCTTAGCGTCCGGGACCCTCGCGGAGACCCAGTACTTC; CDR3: CASSLASGTLAETQYF
V: TRBV19; J: TRBJ1-1; D: TRBD1; size: few; DNA: TGTGCCAGCCGGGACAGGGCCTATACGAACACTGAAGCTTTCTTT; CDR3: CASRDRAYTNTEAFF
V: TRBV28; J: TRBJ2-1; D: TRBD1; size: .; DNA: TGTGCCAGCAGTCCGACAGGGTCGAGGTACAATGAGCAGTTCTTC; CDR3: CASSPTGSRYNEQFF
V: TRBV29-1; J: TRBJ2-2; D: .; size: .; DNA: TGCAGCGTGGTACAGGAGAACACCGGGGAGCTGTTTTTT; CDR3: CSVVQENTGELFF
V: TRBV10-3; J: TRBJ1-2; D: .; size: few; DNA: TGTGCCATCAGTGAGGGCTCGGGGTATGGCTACACCTTC; CDR3: CAISEGSGYGYTF
V: TRBV6-6; J: TRBJ1-1; D: TRBD1; size: few; DNA: TGTGCCAGCAGTTACACATCCGGGACAGGAACGAACACTGAAGCTTTCTTT; CDR3: CASSYTSGTGTNTEAFF
V: TRBV7-2; J: TRBJ2-3; D: .; size: many; DNA: TGTGCCAGCAGCGCCCGAGGGGCGGGCCGCACAGATACGCAGTATTTT; CDR3: CASSARGAGRTDTQYF
V: TRBV12-5; J: TRBJ1-5; D: .; size: few; DNA: TGTGCTAGTGGTTGGGGCGGGCGGAGCAATCAGCCCCAGCATTTT; CDR3: CASGWGGRSNQPQHF